Below are 18 T cell receptor beta chains sequenced from a single sample in a study of T cell repertoires in cytomegalovirus infection. MiXCR, run by TCRdb on the reads, gives a single entry per CDR3 protein. The sample has hundreds of thousands of distinct CDR3 sequences; roughly 15% are singletons. Source material: PBMCs. The receptors originated from a human donor in good health (CMV status not recorded). Some clones in this sample may be carry-over from other donors' samples.

The chain joins TRBV10-3 to TRBJ1-2; D remains unclear. V lost 4 bases and J lost 4, with 13 bases in between. This CDR3 comprises 14 residues. Germline loops: CDR1 ENHRY, CDR2 SYGVKD. The CDR3 DNA follows: TGTGCCATCAGTGCCCGTGGCAGTCCCTATGGCTACACCTTC. Amino acid sequence: CAISARGSPYGYTF.

This clonotype turned up a few times. The J gene is TRBJ2-7, the V gene TRBV4-3, with D tentatively TRBD1 (6 bases). Between the trimmed V and J ends, which lost 1 base and 4 bases, there was a span of 17 bases. This CDR3 is 16 amino acids long. Germline-derived CDR1 and CDR2 are LGHNA and YSLEER. The CDR3 coding sequence is TGCGCCAGCAGCCAAGGGCTCCTGGGGACAAGATACGAGCAGTACTTC. This encodes CASSQGLLGTRYEQYF.

This clonotype showed up just once. This chain joins TRBV20-1 and TRBJ2-2, with D unresolved. V was clipped by 2 bases and J by 8 bases, with 3 bases between them. Germline V gene sequence: CDR1 DFQATT, CDR2 SNEGSKA (reference sequence). This CDR3 comprises 10 residues. CDR3 nucleotide sequence: TGCAGTGCTAGAAGAGGGGAGCTGTTTTTT. Its translation: CSARRGELFF.

In its sample, this clonotype was seen many times. The chain couples TRBV28 to TRBJ1-1; D is unresolved. Deletions cut 6 bases from V and 12 bases from J, with 17 bases between. Germline V lookup: CDR1 MDHEN, CDR2 SYDVKM. The CDR3 runs to 12 residues. This CDR3 is CASSRDQKRSFF. DNA for the CDR3: TGTGCCAGCAGCCGAGATCAGAAAAGATCTTTCTTT.

This clonotype was seen repeatedly, ten times or more. V gene TRBV28 combines with J gene TRBJ1-6; D is undetermined. Trimming took off 6 bases at V and 11 bases at J, with 11 bases between the two ends. The length of the CDR3 is 12 residues. Germline-derived CDR1 and CDR2 are MDHEN and SYDVKM. In nucleotides, the CDR3 is TGTGCCAGCAGCCCCAAACTGGCACCCCTCCACTTT. This gives the protein CASSPKLAPLHF.

This clonotype was counted many times. The chain carries TRBV4-1 and TRBJ2-7; a weak D match, TRBD2 (5 bases). The CDR3 totals 16 residues. Germline V lookup: CDR1 MGHRA, CDR2 YSYEKL. The germline V and J ends were trimmed by 4 bases and 1 base, with 17 bases remaining between them. The CDR3 DNA is TGCGCCAGCAGCCCCATAGCGAGGGAATTATCCTACGAGCAGTACTTC. Translated, it gives CASSPIARELSYEQYF.

Concerning this clonotype: The final CDR3 position lacks the conserved phenylalanine or tryptophan, pointing to a likely read error. The chain is built from TRBV7-3 and TRBJ2-2; possible D gene TRBD1, 5 bases. Germline CDR1 reads SGHTA; CDR2 reads FQGTGA. The CDR3 totals 12 residues. CDR3 protein: CASSLTGEGLFL. The CDR3 nucleotides are TGTGCCAGCAGCCTAACAGGAGAAGGGCTGTTTCTT.

The chain is built from TRBV4-3 and TRBJ2-7; 12 positions match TRBD1. The junction had 4 bases not matched to a gene; V was cut back by 4 bases and J by 6 bases. This CDR3 contains 14 residues. CDR1 and CDR2 (germline): LGHNA, YSLEER. Here the CDR3 DNA reads TGCGCCAGCAGCCGGGACAGGGGGCTTCTCGAGCAGTACTTC. Translating it yields CASSRDRGLLEQYF.

V and J are TRBV3-1 and TRBJ2-5, with 9 bases fitting TRBD1. Germline V gene data show CDR1 as LGHDT and CDR2 as YNNKEL (reference sequence). Trimming at V came to 0 bases and at J to 2 bases, leaving 4 bases not matched to a gene. The CDR3 spans 16 residues. CDR3 bases: TGTGCCAGCAGCCAAGAACAAGGGACAGGGCAAGAGACCCAGTACTTC. It encodes CASSQEQGTGQETQYF.

The V call is TRBV20-1, the J call TRBJ2-4; either TRBD1 or TRBD2 may fit D (5 bases each). V lost 6 bases, J lost 0 bases, and 18 bases lay in between. CDR1 is DFQATT, CDR2 SNEGSKA, per germline (reference sequence). This CDR3 comprises 16 residues. The CDR3: CSADRGDGLAKNIQYF. The DNA for the CDR3 is TGCAGTGCAGATCGAGGGGACGGACTAGCCAAAAACATTCAGTACTTC.

This clonotype has only a few counts. The J gene is TRBJ2-5, the V gene TRBV20-1; 9 bases line up with TRBD1. The V and J ends lost 5 bases and 4 bases, in that order; junction bases with no gene match: 5. CDR1 and CDR2 from the germline V gene are DFQATT and SNEGSKA (reference sequence). CDR3 length equals 13 residues. CDR3 protein: CSAAWTGAETQYF. CDR3 sequence (DNA): TGCAGTGCTGCTTGGACAGGGGCAGAGACCCAGTACTTC.

The chain uses TRBV12-3 or TRBV12-4 and TRBJ1-4; a weak D match, TRBD1 (6 bases). CDR3 size: 13 residues. The V gene lost 3 bases and the J gene lost 8 bases, with 10 bases spanning the gap. In DNA, the CDR3 is TGTGCCAGCAGTTTCCAGGGGCCCGAAAAACTGTTTTTT. Protein product: CASSFQGPEKLFF.

This clonotype was detected ten times or more. The chain couples TRBV12-3 or TRBV12-4 to TRBJ1-5; D gene uncertain. Trimming removed 4 bases at V and 4 bases at J, with 17 bases between. The CDR3 length is 16 residues. CDR3: CASSSSTDPGNQPQHF. DNA of the CDR3: TGTGCCAGCAGTTCGTCAACGGACCCTGGGAATCAGCCCCAGCATTTT.

This clonotype has just a few counts. The chain recombines TRBV2 with TRBJ2-5; D is unclear. Germline-derived CDR1 and CDR2 are SNHLY and FYNNEI. CDR3 length: 13 amino acids. Deletions cut 5 bases from V and 5 bases from J, with 12 bases between. This CDR3 is CASSSGLLETQYF. Here the CDR3 DNA reads TGTGCCAGCAGTTCGGGCCTTTTGGAGACCCAGTACTTC.

V and J are TRBV19 and TRBJ1-3; D uncertain. CDR1 LNHDA and CDR2 SQIVND come from the germline V gene (reference sequence). V lost 8 bases and J lost 6, with 14 bases in between. The CDR3 has 13 residues. CDR3: CASAQSDENTIYF. The CDR3 DNA follows: TGTGCCAGTGCCCAGTCGGACGAAAACACCATATATTTT.

This chain's CDR3 is CSAPGGGSSGNTIYF. In DNA, the CDR3 is TGCAGTGCTCCTGGGGGGGGAAGCTCTGGAAACACCATATATTTT. This chain joins TRBV20-1 and TRBJ1-3; TRBD1 might be the D (5 bases). The CDR3 runs to 15 residues. The germline gives CDR1 DFQATT, CDR2 SNEGSKA (reference sequence). V was cut by 5 bases and J by 0 bases, with 14 bases left in between.

V is TRBV2 and J is TRBJ1-1, with unresolved D. V lost 3 bases and J lost 8, with 13 bases in between. The germline CDR1 and CDR2 sequences are SNHLY and FYNNEI. The CDR3 length is 13 residues. Here the CDR3 reads CASSEEFGREAFF. The CDR3 nucleotides read TGTGCCAGCAGTGAGGAGTTTGGCAGGGAAGCTTTCTTT.

This chain joins TRBV5-4 and TRBJ2-3; TRBD2 agrees at 8 bases. The CDR3 spans 16 residues. CDR1 is SGHNT and CDR2 is YYREEE in the germline V gene (reference sequence). V dropped 2 bases and J dropped 0; count of bases not matched to a gene: 5. CDR3 protein: CASSFRLATSTDTQYF. In DNA, the CDR3 is TGTGCCAGCAGCTTTAGACTAGCGACTAGCACAGATACGCAGTATTTT.